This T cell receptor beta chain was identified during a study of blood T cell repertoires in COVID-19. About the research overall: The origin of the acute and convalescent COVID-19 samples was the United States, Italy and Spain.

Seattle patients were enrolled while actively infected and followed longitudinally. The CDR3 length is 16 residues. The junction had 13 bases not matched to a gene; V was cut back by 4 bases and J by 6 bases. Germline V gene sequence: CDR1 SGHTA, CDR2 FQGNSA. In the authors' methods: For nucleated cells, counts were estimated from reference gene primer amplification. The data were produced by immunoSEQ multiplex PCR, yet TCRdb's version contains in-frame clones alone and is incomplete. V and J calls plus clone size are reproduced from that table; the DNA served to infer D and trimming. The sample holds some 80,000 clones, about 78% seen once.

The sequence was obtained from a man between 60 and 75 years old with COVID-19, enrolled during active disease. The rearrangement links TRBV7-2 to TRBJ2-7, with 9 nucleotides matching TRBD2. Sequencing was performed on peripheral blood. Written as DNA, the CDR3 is TGTGCCAGCAGCTCGCGCCGGGGACTAGCTGTGATCGAGCAGTACTTC. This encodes CASSSRRGLAVIEQYF. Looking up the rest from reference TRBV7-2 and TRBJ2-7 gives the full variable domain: GAGVSQSPSNKVTEKGKDVELRCDPISGHTALYWYRQSLGQGLEFLIYFQGNSAPDKSGLPSDRFSAERTGGSVSTLTIQRTQQEDSAVYLCASSSRRGLAVIEQYFGPGTRLTVT.